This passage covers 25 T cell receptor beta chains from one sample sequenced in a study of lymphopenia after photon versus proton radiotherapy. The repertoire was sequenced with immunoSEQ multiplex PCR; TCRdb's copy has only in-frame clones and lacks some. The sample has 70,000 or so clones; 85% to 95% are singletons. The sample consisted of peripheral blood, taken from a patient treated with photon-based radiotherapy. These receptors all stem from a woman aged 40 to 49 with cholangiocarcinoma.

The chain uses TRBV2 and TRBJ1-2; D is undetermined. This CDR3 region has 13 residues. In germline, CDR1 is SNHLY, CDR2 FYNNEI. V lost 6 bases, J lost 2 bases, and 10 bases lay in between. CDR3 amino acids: CASRGRKNYGYTF. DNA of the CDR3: TGTGCCAGCAGGGGCAGGAAGAACTATGGCTACACCTTC.

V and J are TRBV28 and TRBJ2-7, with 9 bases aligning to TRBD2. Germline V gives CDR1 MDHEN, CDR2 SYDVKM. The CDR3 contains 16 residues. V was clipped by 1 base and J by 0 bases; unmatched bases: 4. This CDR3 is CASSLSASGTSYEQYF. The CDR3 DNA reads TGTGCCAGCAGTTTATCAGCTAGCGGGACCTCCTACGAGCAGTACTTC.

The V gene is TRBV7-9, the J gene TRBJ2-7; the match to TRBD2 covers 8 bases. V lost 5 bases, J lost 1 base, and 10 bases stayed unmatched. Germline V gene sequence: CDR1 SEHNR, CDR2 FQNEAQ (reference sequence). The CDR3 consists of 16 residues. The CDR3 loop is CASSPTMAGGSYEQYF. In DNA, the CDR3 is TGTGCCAGCAGCCCCACGATGGCGGGGGGATCCTACGAGCAGTACTTC.

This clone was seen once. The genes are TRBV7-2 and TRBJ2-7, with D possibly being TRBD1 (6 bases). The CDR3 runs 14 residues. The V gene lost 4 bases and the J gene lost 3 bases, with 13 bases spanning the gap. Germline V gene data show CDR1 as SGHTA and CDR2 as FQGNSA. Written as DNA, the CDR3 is TGTGCCAGCAGCTATGGACAGACAAACTACGAGCAGTACTTC. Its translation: CASSYGQTNYEQYF. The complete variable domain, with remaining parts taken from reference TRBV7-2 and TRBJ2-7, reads GAGVSQSPSNKVTEKGKDVELRCDPISGHTALYWYRQSLGQGLEFLIYFQGNSAPDKSGLPSDRFSAERTGGSVSTLTIQRTQQEDSAVYLCASSYGQTNYEQYFGPGTRLTVT.

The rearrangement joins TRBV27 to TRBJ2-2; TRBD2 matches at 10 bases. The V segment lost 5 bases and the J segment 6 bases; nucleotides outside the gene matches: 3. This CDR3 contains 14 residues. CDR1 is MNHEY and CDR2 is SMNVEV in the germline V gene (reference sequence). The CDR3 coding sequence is TGTGCCAGCAGTCAGCGGGAGGGCTCCGGGGAGCTGTTTTTT. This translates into CASSQREGSGELFF.

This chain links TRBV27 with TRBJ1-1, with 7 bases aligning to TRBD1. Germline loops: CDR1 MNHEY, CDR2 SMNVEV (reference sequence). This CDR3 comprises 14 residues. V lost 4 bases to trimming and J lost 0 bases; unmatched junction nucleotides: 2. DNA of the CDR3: TGTGCCAGCAGTTCAGGACAGGTGAACACTGAAGCTTTCTTT. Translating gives CASSSGQVNTEAFF.

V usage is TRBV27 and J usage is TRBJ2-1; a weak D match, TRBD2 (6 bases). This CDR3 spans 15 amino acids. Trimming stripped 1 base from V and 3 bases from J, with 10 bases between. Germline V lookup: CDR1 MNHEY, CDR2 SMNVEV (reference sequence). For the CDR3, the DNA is TGTGCCAGCAGTTTATGGGGGGAGAGCTACAATGAGCAGTTCTTC. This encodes CASSLWGESYNEQFF.

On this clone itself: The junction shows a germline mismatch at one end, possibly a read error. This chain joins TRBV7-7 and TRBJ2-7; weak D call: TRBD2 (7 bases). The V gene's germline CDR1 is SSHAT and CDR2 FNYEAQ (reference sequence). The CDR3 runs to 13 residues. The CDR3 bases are TGTGCTAGCAGCTTATTGGGAGGGGGCGAGCAGTACTTC. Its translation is CASSLLGGGEQYF.

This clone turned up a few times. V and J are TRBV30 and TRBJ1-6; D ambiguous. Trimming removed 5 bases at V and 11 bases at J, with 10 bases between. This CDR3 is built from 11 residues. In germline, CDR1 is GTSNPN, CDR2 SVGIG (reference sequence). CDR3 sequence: CAWSQGTPLHF. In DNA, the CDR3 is TGTGCCTGGTCCCAAGGGACACCCCTCCACTTT.

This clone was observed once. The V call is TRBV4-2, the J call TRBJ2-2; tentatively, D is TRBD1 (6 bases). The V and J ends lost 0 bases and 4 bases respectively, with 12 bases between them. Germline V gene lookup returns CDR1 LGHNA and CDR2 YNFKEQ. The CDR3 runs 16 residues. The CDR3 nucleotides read TGTGCCAGCAGCCAAGATTGGGGGACATCCACCGGGGAGCTGTTTTTT. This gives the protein CASSQDWGTSTGELFF.

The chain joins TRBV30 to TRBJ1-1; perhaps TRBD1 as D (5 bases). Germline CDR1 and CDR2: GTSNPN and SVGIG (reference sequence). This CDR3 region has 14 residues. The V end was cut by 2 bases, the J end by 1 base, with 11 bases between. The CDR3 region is CAWSPGQWNTEAFF. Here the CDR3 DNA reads TGTGCCTGGAGTCCTGGACAATGGAACACTGAAGCTTTCTTT.

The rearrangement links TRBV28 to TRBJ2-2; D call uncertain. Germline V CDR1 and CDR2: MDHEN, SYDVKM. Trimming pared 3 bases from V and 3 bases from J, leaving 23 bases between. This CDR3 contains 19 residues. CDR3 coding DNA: TGTGCCAGCAGTTTGTTCGGTGAGGCGGATTTTGGGGACACCGGGGAGCTGTTTTTT. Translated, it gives CASSLFGEADFGDTGELFF.

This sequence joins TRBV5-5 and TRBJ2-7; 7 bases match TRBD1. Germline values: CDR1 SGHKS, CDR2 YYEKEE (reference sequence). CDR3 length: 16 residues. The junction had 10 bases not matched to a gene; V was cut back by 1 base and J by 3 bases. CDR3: CASSLLIGTANYEQYF. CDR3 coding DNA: TGTGCCAGCAGCTTGTTAATCGGGACAGCAAACTACGAGCAGTACTTC.

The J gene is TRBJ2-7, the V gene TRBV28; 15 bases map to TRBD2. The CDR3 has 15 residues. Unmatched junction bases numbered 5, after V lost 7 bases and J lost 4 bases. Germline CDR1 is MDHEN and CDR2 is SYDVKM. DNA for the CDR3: TGTGCCAGCAACGGGGGACTAGCGGGAGGTTACGAGCAGTACTTC. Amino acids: CASNGGLAGGYEQYF.

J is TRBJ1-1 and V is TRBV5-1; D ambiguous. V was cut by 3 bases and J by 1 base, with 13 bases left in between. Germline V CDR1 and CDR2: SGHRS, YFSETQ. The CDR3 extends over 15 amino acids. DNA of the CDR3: TGCGCCAGCAGCTCCGACCTCTGGGCGAACACTGAAGCTTTCTTT. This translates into CASSSDLWANTEAFF. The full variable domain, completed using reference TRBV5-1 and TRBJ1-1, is KAGVTQTPRYLIKTRGQQVTLSCSPISGHRSVSWYQQTPGQGLQFLFEYFSETQRNKGNFPGRFSGRQFSNSRSEMNVSTLELGDSALYLCASSSDLWANTEAFFGQGTRLTVV.

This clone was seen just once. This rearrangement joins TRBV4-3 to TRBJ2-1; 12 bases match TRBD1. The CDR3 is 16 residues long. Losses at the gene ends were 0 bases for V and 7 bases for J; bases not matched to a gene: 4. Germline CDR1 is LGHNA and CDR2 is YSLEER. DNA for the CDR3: TGCGCCAGCAGCCAAGATTTGGGACAGGGGGCAAATGAGCAGTTCTTC. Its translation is CASSQDLGQGANEQFF.

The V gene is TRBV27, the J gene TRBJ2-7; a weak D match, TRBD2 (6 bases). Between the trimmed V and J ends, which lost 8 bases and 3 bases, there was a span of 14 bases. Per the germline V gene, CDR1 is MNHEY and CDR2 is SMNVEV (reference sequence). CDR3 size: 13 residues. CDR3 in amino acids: CASAEGMFYEQYF. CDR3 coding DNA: TGTGCCAGCGCGGAGGGAATGTTCTACGAGCAGTACTTC.

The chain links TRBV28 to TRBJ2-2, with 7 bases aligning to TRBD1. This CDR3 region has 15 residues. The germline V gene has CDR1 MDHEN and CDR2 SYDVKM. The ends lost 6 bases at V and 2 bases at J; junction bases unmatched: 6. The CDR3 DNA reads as TGTGCCAGCAGACTCGGACAGGTCAACACCGGGGAGCTGTTTTTT. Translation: CASRLGQVNTGELFF.

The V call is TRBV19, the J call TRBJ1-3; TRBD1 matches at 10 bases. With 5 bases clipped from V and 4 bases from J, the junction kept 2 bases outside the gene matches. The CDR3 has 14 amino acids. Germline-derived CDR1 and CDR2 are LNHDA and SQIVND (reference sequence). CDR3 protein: CASSDRGLGNTIYF. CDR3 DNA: TGTGCCAGTAGTGACAGGGGGCTCGGAAACACCATATATTTT. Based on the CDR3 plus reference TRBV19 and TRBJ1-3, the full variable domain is DGGITQSPKYLFRKEGQNVTLSCEQNLNHDAMYWYRQDPGQGLRLIYYSQIVNDFQKGDIAEGYSVSREKKESFPLTVTSAQKNPTAFYLCASSDRGLGNTIYFGEGSWLTVV.

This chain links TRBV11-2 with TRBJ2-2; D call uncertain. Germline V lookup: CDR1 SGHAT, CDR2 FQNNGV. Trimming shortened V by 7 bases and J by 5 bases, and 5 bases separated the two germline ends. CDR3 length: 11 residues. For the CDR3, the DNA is TGTGCCAGCAAAGGTACCGGGGAGCTGTTTTTT. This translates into CASKGTGELFF.

The CDR3 loop reads CASSLDRGTETQYF. Written as DNA, the CDR3 is TGTGCCAGCAGCTTAGACAGGGGGACGGAGACCCAGTACTTC. The gene calls are TRBV11-2 and TRBJ2-5; 7 nucleotides match TRBD1. In germline, CDR1 is SGHAT, CDR2 FQNNGV. The CDR3 extends over 14 amino acids. V lost 0 bases, J lost 5 bases, and 3 bases stayed unmatched. The complete variable domain, with remaining parts taken from reference TRBV11-2 and TRBJ2-5, reads EAGVAQSPRYKIIEKRQSVAFWCNPISGHATLYWYQQILGQGPKLLIQFQNNGVVDDSQLPKDRFSAERLKGVDSTLKIQPAKLEDSAVYLCASSLDRGTETQYFGPGTRLLVL.

CDR3 loop: CASSPSPHNSPLHF. The CDR3 DNA is TGTGCCAGCAGTCCGAGCCCGCATAATTCACCCCTCCACTTT. The chain employs TRBV27 and TRBJ1-6, with D unresolved. Germline CDR1 reads MNHEY; CDR2 reads SMNVEV (reference sequence). CDR3 length: 14 residues. The V and J ends lost 5 bases and 5 bases respectively, with 10 bases between them.

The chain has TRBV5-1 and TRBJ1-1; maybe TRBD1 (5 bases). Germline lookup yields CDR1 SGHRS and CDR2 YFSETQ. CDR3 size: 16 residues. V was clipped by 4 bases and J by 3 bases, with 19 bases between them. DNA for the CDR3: TGCGCCAGCAGCCCCGGACAAGGAGTGATCGACACTGAAGCTTTCTTT. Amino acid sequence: CASSPGQGVIDTEAFF.

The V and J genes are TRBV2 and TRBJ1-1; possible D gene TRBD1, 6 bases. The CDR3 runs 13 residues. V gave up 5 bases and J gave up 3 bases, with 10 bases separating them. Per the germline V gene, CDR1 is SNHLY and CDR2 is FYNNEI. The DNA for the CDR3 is TGTGCCAGCAGTAAGGGGGAAGACACTGAAGCTTTCTTT. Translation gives CASSKGEDTEAFF.

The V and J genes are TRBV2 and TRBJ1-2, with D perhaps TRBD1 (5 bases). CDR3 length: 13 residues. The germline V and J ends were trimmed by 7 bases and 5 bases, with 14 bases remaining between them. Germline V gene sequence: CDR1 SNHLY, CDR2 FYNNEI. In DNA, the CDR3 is TGTGCCAGCATACGGGGCGCAAGGTATGGCTACACCTTC. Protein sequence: CASIRGARYGYTF.